This TCR beta chain is drawn from a study of beta chain features in type 1 diabetes. Study observations and caveats: Shorter TCRB CDR3s, moderately but significantly so, were found in Type 1 diabetes patients in all four CD4+ subsets. At VDJ recombination sites, type 1 diabetes patients had fewer insertions and more deleted nucleotides. An over-representation of cells with high TCR expression could result from cDNA sequencing. Researchers reported that naive, central memory and Treg TCRB repertoires appeared more similar in patients than in healthy donors.

This clone was detected a few times. Its target is unknown. The authors sorted CD4+ naive, central memory, regulatory and stem cell-like memory cells via CD45RO/CCR7/CD25/CD127/CD95/CD27. The entirety of the isolated RNA underwent reverse transcription, so expressed TCRB transcripts were sequenced. TCRdb keeps only in-frame clones here, not all; method: immunoSEQ multiplex PCR. In the table there are about 240,000 clones, around 13% of which are singletons. The receptor was isolated from a man younger than 40 with type 1 diabetes. Sequencing input: naive CD4+ T cells from blood.

The CDR3 is CASSFRQGALWETQYF. Written as DNA, the CDR3 is TGTGCCAGCAGCTTCAGACAGGGGGCTCTTTGGGAGACCCAGTACTTC. V is TRBV11-2 and J is TRBJ2-5; 10 bases line up with TRBD1. CDR1 and CDR2 (germline): SGHAT, FQNNGV. V shed 3 bases, J shed 5 bases, and the junction held 9 bases outside the gene matches. The CDR3 length is 16 residues.